The sequence of this T cell receptor beta chain was determined in a study of T cells expressing NK-cell markers. Across the whole study: Cells sorted as CD3+CD56+NKG2C+, CD3+CD56+NKG2C- and CD3+CD56-NKG2C+ T cells supplied the TCR beta repertoires.

CDR1 is SEHNR and CDR2 is FQNEAQ in the germline V gene (reference sequence). The CDR3 has 12 amino acids. The study, taken as a whole, reports: The contribution of dominant NKG2C+ clonotypes to CD8+ T cells in a handful of donors was 1.0-7.0%.

For this clonotype: Its antigen is unknown.

From the 5' RACE reads, TCRdb lists one entry per CDR3 protein and no DNA. This repertoire includes some 450,000 distinct CDR3 sequences. What was sequenced was blood T cells: a sorted CD56 or NKG2C T cell subset, CD4+ or CD8+ T cells, or bulk PBMC T cells (not recorded which). The genes are TRBV7-9 and TRBJ1-1. The receptor was isolated from a woman between 18 and 75 years old in good health. The CDR3 loop is CASSLVPPEAFF.